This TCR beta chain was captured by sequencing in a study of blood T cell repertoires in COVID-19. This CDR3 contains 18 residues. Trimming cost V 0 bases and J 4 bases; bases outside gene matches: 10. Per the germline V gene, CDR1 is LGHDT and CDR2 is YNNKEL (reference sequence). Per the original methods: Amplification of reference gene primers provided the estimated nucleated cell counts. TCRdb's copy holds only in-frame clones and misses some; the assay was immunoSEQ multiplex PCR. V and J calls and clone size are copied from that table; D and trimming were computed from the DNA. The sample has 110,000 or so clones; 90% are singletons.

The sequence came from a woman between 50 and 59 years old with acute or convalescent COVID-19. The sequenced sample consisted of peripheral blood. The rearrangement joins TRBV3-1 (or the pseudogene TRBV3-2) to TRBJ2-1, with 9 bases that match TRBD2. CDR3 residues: CASSQDISGTSSYNEQFF. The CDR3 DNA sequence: TGTGCCAGCAGCCAAGATATTTCCGGGACTAGCAGTTACAATGAGCAGTTCTTC.